This entry lists 18 T cell receptor beta chains sequenced from one sample in a study of blood T cell repertoires in COVID-19. Clones were sequenced by immunoSEQ multiplex PCR, and TCRdb holds only the in-frame ones, with some missing. The sample includes some 300,000 clones, roughly 91% of them seen just once. The specimen was PBMCs or T cells enriched from blood (not recorded which). The source is a woman aged 55-70 years in a cohort exposed to, infected with or recovered from COVID-19 (not recorded which).

The V gene is TRBV28, the J gene TRBJ1-5; TRBD1 is a possible D gene (6 bases). CDR1 and CDR2 from the germline V gene are MDHEN and SYDVKM. V shed 5 bases and J shed 0 bases, with 11 bases lying between them. The CDR3 has 15 amino acids. In nucleotides, the CDR3 is TGTGCCAGCAGTCATGACAGGCCTAGCAATCAGCCCCAGCATTTT. Amino acids: CASSHDRPSNQPQHF. Based on the CDR3 plus reference TRBV28 and TRBJ1-5, the full variable domain is DVKVTQSSRYLVKRTGEKVFLECVQDMDHENMFWYRQDPGLGLRLIYFSYDVKMKEKGDIPEGYSVSREKKERFSLILESASTNQTSMYLCASSHDRPSNQPQHFGDGTRLSIL.

The chain has TRBV28 and TRBJ2-1, with a possible D match to TRBD2 (6 bases). Trimming cost V 3 bases and J 5 bases, with 17 bases left between them. The CDR3 sequence is 16 residues long. CDR1 MDHEN and CDR2 SYDVKM come from the germline V gene. Here the CDR3 DNA reads TGTGCCAGCAGTTTGATGGGTTTGGCGGGGAACAATGAGCAGTTCTTC. Its translation: CASSLMGLAGNNEQFF.

This clone has only a few counts. Germline is not matched at one junction end, which may reflect a read error. The chain recombines TRBV25-1 with TRBJ2-7, with 8 positions matching TRBD2. CDR1 is MGHDK and CDR2 is SYGVNS in the germline V gene. This CDR3 comprises 15 residues. The CDR3, as DNA: TGTGCCTGCAGTTTAGCGGGGCCCAGCTCCTACGAGCAGTACTTC. Translating it yields CACSLAGPSSYEQYF.

The rearrangement links TRBV29-1 to TRBJ1-1; a weak D match, TRBD1 (6 bases). Per germline, CDR1 SQVTM and CDR2 ANQGSEA. The CDR3 is made up of 14 amino acids. Trimming cost V 3 bases and J 5 bases, with 16 bases left between them. The CDR3 DNA reads TGCAGCGTTGATTTATCGCAGGGGTCGACTGAAGCTTTCTTT. Protein product: CSVDLSQGSTEAFF.

This sequence joins TRBV11-2 and TRBJ2-7; 7 nucleotides align to TRBD2. CDR1 is SGHAT, CDR2 FQNNGV, per germline. The CDR3 contains 16 residues. The V segment lost 0 bases and the J segment 0 bases; nucleotides outside the gene matches: 5. This CDR3 is CASSLDGGGYSYEQYF. In DNA, the CDR3 is TGTGCCAGCAGCTTAGATGGGGGGGGTTACTCCTACGAGCAGTACTTC.

The V and J genes are TRBV7-2 and TRBJ2-5; 10 bases map to TRBD2. Germline CDR1 reads SGHTA; CDR2 reads FQGNSA. This CDR3 contains 15 residues. The V and J ends lost 1 base and 2 bases, in that order; junction bases with no gene match: 1. The CDR3 bases are TGTGCCAGCAGCTTAGTAGCGGGAGGTCAAGAGACCCAGTACTTC. Protein product: CASSLVAGGQETQYF.

The CDR3 DNA is TGTGCCAGCAGTTGGGGCAGGGCAGGTACGCAGTATTTT. It encodes CASSWGRAGTQYF. The chain is built from TRBV6-5 and TRBJ2-3, with D possibly TRBD1 on 5 matching bases. From germline, CDR1 is MNHEY and CDR2 SVGAGI. V lost 4 bases, J lost 8 bases, and 13 bases lay in between. The length of the CDR3 is 13 residues.

The chain employs TRBV19 and TRBJ1-1; 9 bases line up with TRBD1. CDR3 length equals 15 residues. Germline V gene data show CDR1 as LNHDA and CDR2 as SQIVND (reference sequence). The V segment lost 3 bases and the J segment 0 bases; nucleotides outside the gene matches: 2. The CDR3 loop is CASSIGQGMNTEAFF. CDR3 in DNA: TGTGCCAGTAGTATCGGACAGGGGATGAACACTGAAGCTTTCTTT.

The chain couples TRBV18 to TRBJ2-2; a weak D match, TRBD1 (5 bases). This CDR3 is 14 amino acids long. V dropped 3 bases and J dropped 1 base, with 6 bases sitting between them. The germline V gene encodes CDR1 KGHSH and CDR2 LQKENI. This CDR3 reads CASSPRGNTGELFF. In DNA form, the CDR3 reads TGTGCCAGCTCACCTAGGGGGAACACCGGGGAGCTGTTTTTT.

This clone was seen a few times. J is TRBJ2-5 and V is TRBV27, with a weak D call TRBD2 (6 bases). The CDR3 is 13 amino acids. CDR1 MNHEY and CDR2 SMNVEV come from the germline V gene (reference sequence). V shed 5 bases and J shed 4 bases, with 11 bases lying between them. The CDR3 region is CASSRDSPETQYF. The CDR3 DNA reads TGTGCCAGCAGTAGGGACTCCCCAGAGACCCAGTACTTC.

In nucleotides, the CDR3 is TGTGCCAGCAGCGTAGCCGGCGCGGGAGCCTACAATGAGCAGTTCTTC. Translation gives CASSVAGAGAYNEQFF. The chain carries TRBV9 and TRBJ2-1; 7 bases are a match to TRBD2. With V trimmed by 0 bases and J by 2 bases, 5 bases remained unmatched. The CDR3 is 16 residues long. Per the germline V gene, CDR1 is SGDLS and CDR2 is YYNGEE.

The chain is built from TRBV14 and TRBJ2-2, with a possible D match to TRBD1 (6 bases). The CDR3 has 14 amino acids. Per germline, CDR1 SGHDN and CDR2 FVKESK. With 4 bases removed from V and 3 bases from J, the gap between germline ends came to 9 bases. The CDR3 DNA sequence: TGTGCCAGCAGCCGACAGGTTGACACCGGGGAGCTGTTTTTT. Protein product: CASSRQVDTGELFF.

CDR3 nucleotides: TGTGCCAGCAGCTTAGAGGGAGGGCTGGGGTACTATGGCTACACCTTC. As protein: CASSLEGGLGYYGYTF. The chain recombines TRBV7-6 with TRBJ1-2, with D hard to call. Trimming removed 1 base at V and 3 bases at J, with 15 bases between. The germline V gene encodes CDR1 SGHVS and CDR2 FNYEAQ. The CDR3 spans 16 residues.

The genes are TRBV6-4 and TRBJ2-3; TRBD1 might be the D (6 bases). This CDR3 spans 13 amino acids. Per the germline V gene, CDR1 is MRHNA and CDR2 is SNTAGT. V shed 8 bases and J shed 3 bases, with 12 bases lying between them. The CDR3 DNA reads TGTGCCAGCTCTCTAGACAGGACAGATACGCAGTATTTT. Protein product: CASSLDRTDTQYF.

V is TRBV5-1 and J is TRBJ1-4; D not resolved. This CDR3 has 14 amino acids. CDR1 SGHRS and CDR2 YFSETQ come from the germline V gene. V was shortened by 4 bases and J by 8 bases, with 15 bases between the two germline ends. CDR3 sequence reads: CASSPGGSREKLFF. CDR3 DNA sequence: TGCGCCAGCAGCCCCGGTGGGAGTAGGGAAAAACTGTTTTTT.

The gene calls are TRBV7-6 and TRBJ1-4, with D perhaps matching TRBD1 (5 bases). The CDR3 runs to 15 residues. V lost 0 bases, J lost 8 bases, and 13 bases lay in between. CDR1 is SGHVS and CDR2 is FNYEAQ in the germline V gene. The CDR3 DNA reads as TGTGCCAGCAGCTTAGCGGGAGGGGTGAGGGAAAAACTGTTTTTT. It translates to CASSLAGGVREKLFF.

The J gene is TRBJ2-3, the V gene TRBV7-8, with 9 bases aligning to TRBD1. Germline V CDR1 and CDR2: SGHVS, FQNEAQ. CDR3 size: 12 residues. J gave up 14 bases and V 4 bases, and 7 bases lay outside the gene matches. The CDR3 region is CASSSPGQGTYF. CDR3 in DNA: TGTGCCAGCAGCTCCCCGGGACAGGGCACGTATTTT.

V gene TRBV10-3 combines with J gene TRBJ2-7; possibly TRBD2 for D (5 bases). V lost 6 bases and J 3 bases, leaving 6 bases between the germline ends. Germline V gene sequence: CDR1 ENHRY, CDR2 SYGVKD. The CDR3 is made up of 11 amino acids. The CDR3: CAISDYYEQYF. CDR3 nucleotide sequence: TGTGCCATCAGCGACTACTACGAGCAGTACTTC.